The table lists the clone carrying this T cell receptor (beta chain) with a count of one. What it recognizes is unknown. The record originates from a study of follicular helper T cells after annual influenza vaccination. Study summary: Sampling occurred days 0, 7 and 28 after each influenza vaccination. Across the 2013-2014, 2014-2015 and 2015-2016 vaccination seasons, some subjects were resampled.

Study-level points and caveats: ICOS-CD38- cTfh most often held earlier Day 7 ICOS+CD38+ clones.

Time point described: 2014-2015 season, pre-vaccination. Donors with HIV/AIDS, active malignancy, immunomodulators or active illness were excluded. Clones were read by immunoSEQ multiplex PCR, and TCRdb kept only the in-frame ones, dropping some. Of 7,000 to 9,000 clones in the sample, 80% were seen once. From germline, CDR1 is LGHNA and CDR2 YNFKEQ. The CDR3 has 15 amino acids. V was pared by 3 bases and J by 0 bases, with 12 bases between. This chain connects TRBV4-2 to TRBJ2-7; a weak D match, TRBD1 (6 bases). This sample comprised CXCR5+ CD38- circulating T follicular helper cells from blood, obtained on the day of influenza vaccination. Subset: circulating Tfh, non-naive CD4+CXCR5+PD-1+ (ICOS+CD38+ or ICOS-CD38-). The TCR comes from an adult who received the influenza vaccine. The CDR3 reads CASSHLGTTSYEQYF. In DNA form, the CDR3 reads TGTGCCAGCAGCCACCTCGGGACAACCTCCTACGAGCAGTACTTC.